Each of the 3 T cell receptor beta chains below was sequenced from the same sample in a study of cytomegalovirus exposure and HLA in healthy donors. The PCR contained 60 Vbeta and 13 Jbeta primers. The assay was immunoSEQ multiplex PCR, and TCRdb's table has in-frame clones only and misses some. The profile shows about 200,000 clones, about 76% of them singletons. Material: PBMCs. Receptor source: a male donor in good health and CMV-seropositive.

This rearrangement joins TRBV5-4 to TRBJ2-7; 8 bases are a match to TRBD1. The CDR3 is 16 residues long. In germline, CDR1 is SGHNT, CDR2 YYREEE (reference sequence). After removal of 4 bases from V and 2 bases from J, the junction contained 11 bases not matched to a gene. The chain's CDR3 is CASSLPPGGPTYEQYF. In DNA, the CDR3 is TGTGCCAGCAGCCTTCCGCCAGGGGGCCCCACCTACGAGCAGTACTTC.

J is TRBJ2-3 and V is TRBV27; TRBD1 matches 7 bases. V was pared by 1 base and J by 3 bases, with 4 bases of the junction left unmatched. Germline V CDR1 and CDR2: MNHEY, SMNVEV (reference sequence). This CDR3 has 15 amino acids. The CDR3 DNA is TGTGCCAGCAGTTTATTAGGGGGCGGAACAGATACGCAGTATTTT. It specifies CASSLLGGGTDTQYF.

The chain has TRBV18 and TRBJ1-1; D is perhaps TRBD1 (6 bases). CDR1 KGHSH and CDR2 LQKENI come from the germline V gene. V was pared by 2 bases and J by 1 base, with 8 bases between. CDR3 size: 14 residues. In nucleotides, the CDR3 is TGTGCCAGCTCACCAGGGACACCGAACACTGAAGCTTTCTTT. The encoded protein is CASSPGTPNTEAFF.